Given below is one T cell receptor beta chain in context. Together with a sample-barcoded 5' primer, a J-beta primer mix was included in a second PCR lasting roughly 6 to 12 cycles. Tags on each cDNA molecule came from a template-switch adaptor with 12 random nucleotides. One entry per CDR3 protein results from TCRdb running MiXCR on the 5' RACE reads. The data hold about 780,000 distinct CDR3 sequences, with less than 60% observed a single time. The data were obtained in a study of blood T cells in healthy people across ages. The clonotype comes from an elderly man in good health. What was sequenced was blood.

The CDR3 is CASSEDTNYEQYF. In nucleotides, the CDR3 is TGTGCCAGCAGTGAGGACACTAATTACGAGCAGTACTTC. The chain uses TRBV2 and TRBJ2-7; possible D gene TRBD1, 5 bases. This CDR3 contains 13 residues. Trimming left V 3 bases short and J 4 bases short, with 10 bases between. Germline CDR1 is SNHLY and CDR2 is FYNNEI.